The source of this TCR beta chain is a study of response to subunit inactivated influenza vaccine listed by TCRdb under 2018. A note on the overall study: To follow how T cells responded to a trivalent subunit inactivated influenza vaccine, the researchers relied on deep quantitative profiling of the T cell receptor repertoire. Broad study findings and their caveats: The authors suggested that each seasonal influenza vaccination may recruit only a limited number of new T cells.

A note on this clonotype: No antigen is known for it. Per-base quality was not reported, and no clone a single base away is much larger than it.

Inclusive of the bounding cysteine and phenylalanine, the CDR3 is 16 residues long. Here the CDR3 DNA is all that survives: 48 bases in frame from base 1. V lost 10 bases and J lost 3 bases, and the count of bases not matched to a germline gene is 15. The germline V gene supplies CDR1 MDHEN and CDR2 SYDVKM. The library was made by RT-PCR. For sequencing, an Illumina HiSeq 2500 was employed. TCRdb trimmed public reads at Q25 via fastp, called clones via MiXCR and kept in-frame beta chains. Rows are combined by CDR3 protein, so each entry shows the most common genes and DNA. For this sample the table gives 300,000 to 350,000 distinct CDR3 sequences, of which around 22% were detected only once. The ten largest clones represent 10% of the sample.

This receptor was obtained from a man aged 45 to 70 who received an inactivated influenza vaccine. Donor details come from another sample of the same person, matched by shared clones. This material consisted of PBMCs from blood, taken about 20 months after vaccination. The V and J genes are TRBV28 and TRBJ2-7; TRBD2 matches 10 bases in the middle. The bases are TGTGCCATCAATAAGGTAGCGGGGGGCCTTATCTACGAGCAGTACTTC. Protein translation: CAINKVAGGLIYEQYF.